A selection of T cell receptor beta chains follows, all from one sample in a study of cytomegalovirus exposure and HLA in healthy donors. Generated by immunoSEQ multiplex PCR, the TCRdb table keeps only in-frame clones and is missing some. The sample has 100,000 to 150,000 clones; about three quarters are singletons. Material for sequencing was PBMCs. The receptors shown here come from a woman in her forties in good health and CMV-seronegative. The CDR3 runs from the conserved cysteine through the conserved F or W. The D gene is left open where the match is weak. Clone size is shown for a subset of rows, as once, few, many or a class of expanded clone.

d_call cdr3_length j_call clone_size v_call cdr3_aa cdr3_nt
- 15 TRBJ1-4 - TRBV2 CASRRGGATNEKLFF TGTGCCAGCAGGAGGGGAGGAGCAACTAATGAAAAACTGTTTTTT
TRBD1 14 TRBJ2-7 - TRBV28 CASSGDSLPYEQYF TGTGCCAGCAGTGGGGACAGCCTTCCGTACGAGCAGTACTTC
TRBD1 14 TRBJ2-5 - TRBV27 CASSSFTGEETQYF TGTGCCAGCAGTTCTTTCACAGGGGAAGAGACCCAGTACTTC
TRBD1 15 TRBJ2-5 - TRBV29-1 CSVEDRGRNQETQYF TGCAGCGTTGAGGACAGGGGGCGAAACCAAGAGACCCAGTACTTC
TRBD2 16 TRBJ2-5 - TRBV14 CASSRWTSGSAETQYF TGTGCCAGCAGCCGATGGACTAGCGGGAGCGCGGAGACCCAGTACTTC
TRBD1 16 TRBJ1-1 - TRBV5-6 CASSDAGRDRGAEAFF TGTGCCAGCAGCGACGCCGGACGGGACAGGGGGGCTGAAGCTTTCTTT
- 15 TRBJ1-4 once TRBV5-4 CASSLASGGNEKLFF TGTGCCAGCAGCTTGGCCTCGGGTGGTAATGAAAAACTGTTTTTT
- 10 TRBJ1-2 - TRBV20-1 CSALYYGYTF TGCAGTGCTCTATACTATGGCTACACCTTC
- 13 TRBJ2-7 few TRBV18 CASSPTPGDEQYF TGTGCCAGCTCACCAACCCCGGGGGACGAGCAGTACTTC
TRBD2 15 TRBJ2-1 - TRBV11-2 CASSLEAGGYNEQFF TGTGCCAGCAGCTTAGAGGCGGGAGGGTACAATGAGCAGTTCTTC
TRBD1 14 TRBJ2-5 - TRBV28 CAIKGQGLGETQYF TGTGCCATAAAAGGACAGGGCCTCGGAGAGACCCAGTACTTC
- 14 TRBJ2-7 - TRBV5-1 CASSYAGGDYEQYF TGCGCCAGCAGTTACGCCGGGGGAGACTACGAGCAGTACTTC
- 16 TRBJ2-6 - TRBV7-9 CASSPRRGSGANVLTF TGTGCCAGCAGCCCCCGCAGAGGCTCTGGGGCCAACGTCCTGACTTTC
TRBD2 17 TRBJ2-2 - TRBV18 CASSISGTSGITGELFF TGTGCCAGCTCAATAAGTGGGACTAGCGGAATCACCGGGGAGCTGTTTTTT
- 15 TRBJ2-7 - TRBV28 CASSLDPQGGHEQYF TGTGCCAGCAGCCTCGACCCACAGGGCGGCCACGAGCAGTACTTC
- 17 TRBJ1-2 few TRBV28 CASSLSGWGGPQAGYTF TGTGCCAGCAGTTTAAGTGGTTGGGGGGGACCCCAGGCTGGCTACACCTTC
- 16 TRBJ1-4 - TRBV2 CASRRRQGGVKEKLFF TGTGCCAGCAGGCGGCGGCAGGGAGGAGTGAAAGAAAAACTGTTTTTT
TRBD2 15 TRBJ2-7 - TRBV11-2 CASSLNSAGVYEQYF TGTGCCAGCAGCTTAAATAGTGCGGGAGTCTACGAGCAGTACTTC
- 14 TRBJ2-6 - TRBV6-5 CASRQGSGANGLTF TGTGCCAGCAGGCAGGGCTCTGGGGCCAACGGCCTGACTTTC
TRBD2 15 TRBJ2-3 - TRBV5-1 CASSRTLGRPDTQYF TGCGCCAGCAGCCGCACACTCGGGAGGCCAGATACGCAGTATTTT
- 14 TRBJ1-2 - TRBV25-1 CASSEFTGTYGYTF TGTGCCAGCAGTGAATTTACAGGGACCTATGGCTACACCTTC
- 15 TRBJ1-2 - TRBV5-1 CASSRTNRVNYGYTF TGCGCCAGCAGCCGGACCAACAGGGTCAACTATGGCTACACCTTC
TRBD1 14 TRBJ1-5 - TRBV28 CASAGQGGNQPQHF TGTGCCAGCGCCGGACAGGGAGGCAATCAGCCCCAGCATTTT
TRBD2 15 TRBJ2-1 - TRBV11-1 CASSRTSGRFYEQFF TGTGCCAGCAGCCGGACTAGCGGGAGATTTTATGAGCAGTTCTTC
- 16 TRBJ2-7 once TRBV4-3 CASSQDPGSSTYEQYF TGCGCCAGCAGCCAGGATCCAGGGTCCAGCACCTACGAGCAGTACTTC
- 14 TRBJ1-1 - TRBV28 CATFNAGRVTEAFF TGTGCCACCTTTAATGCAGGCAGGGTGACTGAAGCTTTCTTT
- 14 TRBJ2-7 - TRBV7-6 CASSLGPPTGEQYF TGTGCCAGCAGCTTAGGTCCCCCCACGGGGGAGCAGTACTTC
- 15 TRBJ1-2 - TRBV28 CASRLRGHRGRGYTF TGTGCCAGCAGGTTAAGGGGCCACAGAGGACGTGGCTACACCTTC
TRBD1 15 TRBJ1-2 - TRBV5-1 CASSYSPGQVSGYTF TGCGCCAGCAGCTACTCTCCGGGACAGGTCTCGGGCTACACCTTC
TRBD2 17 TRBJ2-4 - TRBV15 CATSRDRGREGQNIQYF TGTGCCACCAGCAGAGATCGGGGGCGGGAGGGTCAAAACATTCAGTACTTC
- 17 TRBJ1-4 - TRBV19 CASSIPIVGATNEKLFF TGTGCCAGTAGCATTCCGATAGTAGGGGCAACTAATGAAAAACTGTTTTTT
TRBD2 15 TRBJ2-7 - TRBV7-9 CASNSRGSGAYEQYF TGTGCCAGCAACTCAAGGGGTAGCGGGGCCTACGAGCAGTACTTC
- 14 TRBJ1-4 once TRBV28 CASSTGGTNEKLFF TGTGCCAGCAGTACCGGGGGGACGAATGAAAAACTGTTTTTT
TRBD1 16 TRBJ2-6 few TRBV4-3 CASSPGQGTGANGLTF TGCGCCAGCAGCCCCGGACAGGGAACTGGGGCCAACGGCCTGACTTTC
- 18 TRBJ1-5 - TRBV28 CASSLRAGTLSRDQPQHF TGTGCCAGCAGTTTACGGGCAGGGACACTATCTAGGGATCAGCCCCAGCATTTT
- 13 TRBJ2-3 - TRBV7-2 CASSLRRLDTQYF TGTGCCAGCAGCTTACGTCGTTTGGATACGCAGTATTTT
TRBD1 17 TRBJ2-2 - TRBV5-4 CVSSRKKTGSGAGELFF TGTGTCAGCAGCCGAAAAAAGACAGGGTCGGGCGCCGGGGAGCTGTTTTTT
TRBD1 15 TRBJ1-2 - TRBV7-3 CASSPAWGTDYGYTF TGTGCCAGCAGCCCAGCGTGGGGGACAGACTATGGCTACACCTTC
TRBD2 14 TRBJ2-1 - TRBV4-3 CASSRTSGSNEQFF TGCGCCAGCAGCCGGACTAGCGGGAGTAACGAGCAGTTCTTC
TRBD2 17 TRBJ2-3 - TRBV27 CASSPRTSATSTDTQYF TGTGCCAGCAGTCCCCGGACTAGCGCTACTAGCACAGATACGCAGTATTTT
TRBD1 13 TRBJ2-7 - TRBV28 CASGQGYSYEQYF TGTGCCAGCGGACAGGGTTACTCCTACGAGCAGTACTTC
- 15 TRBJ2-3 - TRBV28 CASSLHGPCTDTQYF TGTGCCAGCAGCCTTCACGGTCCCTGCACAGATACGCAGTATTTT